This entry lists 15 T cell receptor beta chains sequenced from one sample in a study of blood T cell repertoires in COVID-19. Sequenced by immunoSEQ multiplex PCR; TCRdb stores in-frame clones only, minus some. The table records approximately 220,000 clones, 80% to 85% of them present only once. The sample was peripheral blood. The origin of the receptors is a woman in her fifties or sixties with acute or convalescent COVID-19.

The chain joins TRBV4-3 to TRBJ1-6; 8 nucleotides match TRBD1. V gave up 2 bases and J gave up 8 bases; unmatched junction bases: 5. The germline V gene encodes CDR1 LGHNA and CDR2 YSLEER. The CDR3 totals 15 residues. For the CDR3, the DNA is TGCGCCAGCAGCCAATCTAGGACAGGGTATTCACCCCTCCACTTT. Amino acid sequence: CASSQSRTGYSPLHF.

The chain has TRBV3-1 (or the pseudogene TRBV3-2) and TRBJ2-2; 8 nucleotides line up with TRBD1. Looked up from germline, CDR1 is LGHDT and CDR2 is YNNKEL (reference sequence). The CDR3 contains 16 residues. Trimming cost V 3 bases and J 7 bases; bases outside gene matches: 10. CDR3 loop: CASSQAPGGQGGELFF. The DNA of the CDR3 is TGTGCCAGCAGCCAGGCCCCAGGGGGCCAAGGCGGGGAGCTGTTTTTT.

This clone was seen a handful of times. The rearrangement links TRBV10-3 to TRBJ1-1; D gene unclear. The V end was cut by 8 bases, the J end by 7 bases, with 11 bases between. Germline V gives CDR1 ENHRY, CDR2 SYGVKD. CDR3 length: 11 residues. The CDR3 nucleotides are TGTGCCATCCGAGGGCAGAATGAAGCTTTCTTT. It codes for CAIRGQNEAFF.

This chain links TRBV2 with TRBJ1-1; the D is unclear. The CDR3 contains 13 residues. Germline CDR1 is SNHLY and CDR2 is FYNNEI. V was clipped by 7 bases and J by 11 bases, with 20 bases between them. The CDR3 loop is CASIRLAGSGAFF. The CDR3 nucleotides read TGTGCCAGCATCCGCCTTGCGGGCTCTGGGGCTTTCTTT. The whole variable domain, filled in from reference TRBV2 and TRBJ1-1, reads EPEVTQTPSHQVTQMGQEVILRCVPISNHLYFYWYRQILGQKVEFLVSFYNNEISEKSEIFDDQFSVERPDGSNFTLKIRSTKLEDSAMYFCASIRLAGSGAFFGQGTRLTVV.

This chain joins TRBV29-1 and TRBJ1-4; D perhaps matches TRBD1 (6 bases). The germline gives CDR1 SQVTM, CDR2 ANQGSEA. Trimming shortened V by 7 bases and J by 1 base, and 7 bases separated the two germline ends. This CDR3 comprises 12 residues. This chain's CDR3 is CSARGTNEKLFF. CDR3 nucleotides: TGCAGCGCCAGGGGAACTAATGAAAAACTGTTTTTT.

V and J are TRBV4-2 and TRBJ1-6, with a tentative D call TRBD1 (5 bases). V gave up 0 bases and J gave up 15 bases, with 15 bases separating them. Germline V CDR1 and CDR2: LGHNA, YNFKEQ. CDR3 size: 14 residues. The CDR3 sequence is CASSQDGGGNRLHF. CDR3 nucleotides: TGTGCCAGCAGCCAAGATGGGGGGGGGAATCGCCTCCACTTT.

V is TRBV6-5 and J is TRBJ1-2; possibly TRBD1 for D (6 bases). The CDR3 sequence is 13 residues long. Trimming shortened V by 6 bases and J by 7 bases, and 15 bases separated the two germline ends. Germline loops: CDR1 MNHEY, CDR2 SVGAGI. The CDR3 DNA is TGTGCCAGCAGGATGACAGGTTATGGTGGCTACACCTTC. This encodes CASRMTGYGGYTF.

The J gene is TRBJ1-2, the V gene TRBV19; D remains unclear. The CDR3 has 14 residues. The V gene's germline CDR1 is LNHDA and CDR2 SQIVND (reference sequence). V lost 3 bases to trimming and J lost 2 bases, with 10 bases between them. The CDR3: CASSISRENYGYTF. The CDR3 nucleotides read TGTGCCAGTAGTATCTCCCGGGAGAACTATGGCTACACCTTC. Based on the CDR3 plus reference TRBV19 and TRBJ1-2, the full variable domain is DGGITQSPKYLFRKEGQNVTLSCEQNLNHDAMYWYRQDPGQGLRLIYYSQIVNDFQKGDIAEGYSVSREKKESFPLTVTSAQKNPTAFYLCASSISRENYGYTFGSGTRLTVV.

In this sample, this clone turned up once. The J gene is TRBJ2-3, the V gene TRBV13, with 7 positions matching TRBD1. The CDR3 has 18 residues. J gave up 0 bases and V 5 bases, and 14 bases lay outside the gene matches. CDR1 and CDR2 (germline): PRHDT, FYEKMQ (reference sequence). CDR3 region: CASSPAAPRDRSTDTQYF. CDR3 nucleotide sequence: TGTGCCAGCAGCCCAGCGGCCCCAAGGGACAGAAGCACAGATACGCAGTATTTT.

The chain carries TRBV3-1 (or the pseudogene TRBV3-2) and TRBJ1-6; 7 bases line up with TRBD1. This CDR3 region has 14 residues. CDR1 and CDR2 (germline): LGHDT, YNNKEL (reference sequence). The V gene end was trimmed by 6 bases and the J gene end by 5 bases; junction bases not matched to a gene: 4. The CDR3 reads CASSYRGNNSPLHF. CDR3 bases: TGTGCCAGCAGTTACAGGGGTAATAATTCACCCCTCCACTTT.

This chain uses TRBV19 with TRBJ1-1, with D possibly TRBD1 on 5 matching bases. This CDR3 is 15 amino acids long. V was pared by 3 bases and J by 1 base, with 12 bases between. From germline, CDR1 is LNHDA and CDR2 SQIVND (reference sequence). The CDR3 region is CASSIPGVPNTEAFF. The CDR3 DNA sequence: TGTGCCAGTAGTATCCCGGGGGTGCCGAACACTGAAGCTTTCTTT.

The chain couples TRBV7-2 to TRBJ1-2; D call uncertain. Germline assignment: CDR1 SGHTA and CDR2 FQGNSA. The V end lost 3 bases, the J end lost 5 bases, and 7 bases lay between the germline ends. The CDR3 covers 12 residues. DNA for the CDR3: TGTGCCAGCAGCTTCACGGTATATGGCTACACCTTC. Amino acids: CASSFTVYGYTF. The full variable domain, completed using reference TRBV7-2 and TRBJ1-2, is GAGVSQSPSNKVTEKGKDVELRCDPISGHTALYWYRQSLGQGLEFLIYFQGNSAPDKSGLPSDRFSAERTGGSVSTLTIQRTQQEDSAVYLCASSFTVYGYTFGSGTRLTVV.

This clone occurred once. The chain has TRBV24-1 and TRBJ1-4; no definite D call. The V end lost 9 bases, the J end lost 16 bases, and 8 bases lay between the germline ends. Germline-derived CDR1 and CDR2 are KGHDR and SFDVKD. This CDR3 has 8 residues. CDR3 sequence (DNA): TGTGCCACCGGGCGGGAGTTTTTT. It translates to CATGREFF.

This rearrangement joins TRBV28 to TRBJ1-2, with 8 bases that match TRBD1. The CDR3 is 14 residues long. Per the germline V gene, CDR1 is MDHEN and CDR2 is SYDVKM. With 6 bases clipped from V and 2 bases from J, the junction kept 5 bases outside the gene matches. CDR3 in amino acids: CASSRTGLNYGYTF. DNA of the CDR3: TGTGCCAGCAGCCGGACAGGGTTAAACTATGGCTACACCTTC.

V is TRBV29-1 and J is TRBJ1-1; no definite D call. Germline CDR1 is SQVTM and CDR2 is ANQGSEA. V lost 5 bases to trimming and J lost 5 bases, with 12 bases between them. The CDR3 extends over 12 amino acids. The CDR3 sequence is CSVYASGTEAFF. In nucleotides, the CDR3 is TGCAGCGTTTACGCCAGCGGGACTGAAGCTTTCTTT.